Listed here are 14 T cell receptor beta chains from one sample, sequenced in a study of blood T cell repertoires in COVID-19. Generated by immunoSEQ multiplex PCR, the TCRdb table keeps only in-frame clones and is missing some. The table includes roughly 70,000 clones, roughly 91% detected once. The specimen was peripheral blood. The receptors shown here come from a man in his 60s with acute or convalescent COVID-19.

The CDR3 loop reads CASSYSPGVGTEAFF. The CDR3, as DNA: TGTGCCAGCAGTTACTCGCCGGGAGTAGGCACTGAAGCTTTCTTT. V gene TRBV6-5 combines with J gene TRBJ1-1; D unresolved. The CDR3 spans 15 residues. V lost 0 bases and J lost 4, with 12 bases in between. CDR1 MNHEY and CDR2 SVGAGI come from the germline V gene.

This clone occurred once. CDR3 loop: CASSLGTGTYNEQFF. CDR3 in DNA: TGTGCCAGCAGCTTAGGCACAGGGACCTACAATGAGCAGTTCTTC. This chain joins TRBV11-3 and TRBJ2-1, with D perhaps TRBD1 (6 bases). Trimming shortened V by 1 base and J by 2 bases, and 9 bases separated the two germline ends. Germline CDR1 is SGHNT and CDR2 is YENEEA. The CDR3 length is 15 residues.

In DNA, the CDR3 is TGCGCCAGCAGTCCACAGGTCAGCTCCTACGAGCAGTACTTC. Its protein is CASSPQVSSYEQYF. This rearrangement joins TRBV5-1 to TRBJ2-7; perhaps TRBD1 as D (5 bases). Trimming took 5 bases from V and 0 from J, leaving 12 bases between them. This CDR3 spans 14 amino acids. Germline-derived CDR1 and CDR2 are SGHRS and YFSETQ.

This chain uses TRBV5-1 with TRBJ1-1, with 7 positions matching TRBD1. The V gene's germline CDR1 is SGHRS and CDR2 YFSETQ. V dropped 4 bases and J dropped 2; count of bases not matched to a gene: 5. This CDR3 is 14 amino acids long. The CDR3 spells CASSQQGFNTEAFF. Written as DNA, the CDR3 is TGCGCCAGCAGCCAACAGGGGTTCAACACTGAAGCTTTCTTT. Filled out from reference TRBV5-1 and TRBJ1-1, the complete variable domain reads KAGVTQTPRYLIKTRGQQVTLSCSPISGHRSVSWYQQTPGQGLQFLFEYFSETQRNKGNFPGRFSGRQFSNSRSEMNVSTLELGDSALYLCASSQQGFNTEAFFGQGTRLTVV.

The chain is built from TRBV19 and TRBJ1-1; weak D call: TRBD1 (6 bases). Trimming cost V 10 bases and J 1 base, with 22 bases left between them. Germline assignment: CDR1 LNHDA and CDR2 SQIVND (reference sequence). This CDR3 is built from 16 residues. CDR3 DNA: TGTGCCACCCTGGTCTCTCACAGGGCTACGAACACTGAAGCTTTCTTT. Its protein product is CATLVSHRATNTEAFF.

This sequence joins TRBV10-3 and TRBJ2-2, with D possibly TRBD2 on 7 matching bases. Germline V lookup: CDR1 ENHRY, CDR2 SYGVKD. The V and J ends lost 8 bases and 6 bases respectively, with 16 bases between them. The CDR3 runs 14 residues. The CDR3 DNA reads TGTGCCATCTCCAGAGGGGGGGCTCCCGGGGAGCTGTTTTTT. Its protein product is CAISRGGAPGELFF.

DNA for the CDR3: TGCGCCAGCAGCTTGTTAGGGGGCCAGGGCCAGCCCCAGCATTTT. Amino acids: CASSLLGGQGQPQHF. This chain links TRBV5-1 with TRBJ1-5; TRBD1 aligns across 7 bases. Trimming took 1 base from V and 7 from J; bases not matched to a gene: 8. The CDR3 covers 15 residues. CDR1 is SGHRS and CDR2 is YFSETQ in the germline V gene.

The V call is TRBV3-1 (or the pseudogene TRBV3-2), the J call TRBJ2-1, with 13 bases lining up with TRBD2. Germline V gene lookup returns CDR1 LGHDT and CDR2 YNNKEL (reference sequence). The CDR3 is 15 residues long. Unmatched junction bases numbered 6, after V lost 4 bases and J lost 9 bases. For the CDR3, the DNA is TGTGCCAGCAGCCCGGGACTAGCGGGGAAAGGTGAGCAGTTCTTC. It is translated as CASSPGLAGKGEQFF.

The rearrangement joins TRBV21-1 to TRBJ2-7; the D call of TRBD2 is as the table states it, not checked on the DNA. TRBV21-1 constitutes a pseudogene. There are 17 residues in the CDR3. CDR3 in amino acids: CASSALDGGPGSYEQYF. CDR3 sequence (DNA): TGTGCCAGCAGTGCACTCGACGGGGGTCCGGGGTCCTACGAGCAGTACTTC.

The J gene is TRBJ1-3, the V gene TRBV9, with D hard to call. CDR1 is SGDLS and CDR2 is YYNGEE in the germline V gene. CDR3 length: 15 residues. V lost 0 bases, J lost 4 bases, and 11 bases lay in between. The chain's CDR3 is CASSVATGSGNTIYF. The CDR3 DNA is TGTGCCAGCAGCGTAGCTACCGGGTCCGGAAACACCATATATTTT. Complete variable domain (other parts from reference TRBV9 and TRBJ1-3): DSGVTQTPKHLITATGQRVTLRCSPRSGDLSVYWYQQSLDQGLQFLIQYYNGEERAKGNILERFSAQQFPDLHSELNLSSLELGDSALYFCASSVATGSGNTIYFGEGSWLTVV.

A single count supports this clone. V is TRBV5-1 and J is TRBJ2-4; TRBD2 is a possible D gene (6 bases). The CDR3 runs 15 residues. The germline V gene has CDR1 SGHRS and CDR2 YFSETQ. Trimming took 0 bases from V and 3 from J, leaving 10 bases between them. CDR3 region: CASSLGGVGKNIQYF. Written as DNA, the CDR3 is TGCGCCAGCAGCTTGGGCGGGGTGGGCAAAAACATTCAGTACTTC.

This sequence joins TRBV6-5 and TRBJ1-2, with a weak D call TRBD1 (5 bases). This CDR3 is 15 amino acids long. Germline loops: CDR1 MNHEY, CDR2 SVGAGI. With 5 bases removed from V and 5 bases from J, the gap between germline ends came to 18 bases. CDR3 sequence: CASSTPTDRRYGYTF. DNA for the CDR3: TGTGCCAGCAGTACTCCGACAGACCGACGTTATGGCTACACCTTC.

The chain links TRBV19 to TRBJ1-5; TRBD1 might be the D (6 bases). Trimming stripped 5 bases from V and 4 bases from J, with 15 bases between. The V gene's germline CDR1 is LNHDA and CDR2 SQIVND (reference sequence). The CDR3 is made up of 15 amino acids. Written as DNA, the CDR3 is TGTGCCAGTAGTGTAGGACAGAAAATAAATCAGCCCCAGCATTTT. Protein product: CASSVGQKINQPQHF.

This clone was seen once. V and J are TRBV2 and TRBJ1-3; D perhaps matches TRBD1 (5 bases). The CDR3 covers 17 residues. The V end lost 4 bases, the J end lost 4 bases, and 20 bases lay between the germline ends. From germline, CDR1 is SNHLY and CDR2 FYNNEI. The CDR3 nucleotides are TGTGCCAGCAGTGTGGGGGGTCCCCTAACTGTCGGAAACACCATATATTTT. It specifies CASSVGGPLTVGNTIYF.